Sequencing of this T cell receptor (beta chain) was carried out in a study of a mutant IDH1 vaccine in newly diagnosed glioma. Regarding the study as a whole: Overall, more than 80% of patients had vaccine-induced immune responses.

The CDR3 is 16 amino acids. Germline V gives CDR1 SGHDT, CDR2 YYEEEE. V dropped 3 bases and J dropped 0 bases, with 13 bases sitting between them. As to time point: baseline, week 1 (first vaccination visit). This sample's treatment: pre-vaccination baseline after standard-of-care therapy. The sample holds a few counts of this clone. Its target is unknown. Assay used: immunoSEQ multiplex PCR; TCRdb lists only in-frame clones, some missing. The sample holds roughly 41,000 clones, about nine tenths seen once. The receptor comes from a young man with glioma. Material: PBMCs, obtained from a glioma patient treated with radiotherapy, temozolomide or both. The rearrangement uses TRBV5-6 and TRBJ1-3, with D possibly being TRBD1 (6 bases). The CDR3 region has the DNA TGTGCCAGCAGCTCCCGACAGGCATCCTCTGGAAACACCATATATTTT. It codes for CASSSRQASSGNTIYF.